The 19 T cell receptor beta chains below were found in one sample sequenced in a study of technical replicates of blood from a handful of donors. Some clones are missing from TCRdb's copy, which holds only in-frame ones; the method was immunoSEQ multiplex PCR. The sample lists 75,000 to 100,000 clones; about 96% were seen once. The sequenced material came from T cells isolated from PBMCs. The receptor source for this set is a human donor in good health.

The V gene is TRBV11-2, the J gene TRBJ1-1; possibly TRBD1 for D (5 bases). Trimming shortened V by 0 bases and J by 5 bases, and 7 bases separated the two germline ends. The germline V gene encodes CDR1 SGHAT and CDR2 FQNNGV. This CDR3 region has 13 residues. The CDR3 coding sequence is TGTGCCAGCAGCTTAGATAGGGGAACTGAAGCTTTCTTT. It codes for CASSLDRGTEAFF.

In this sample, this clone turned up once. The chain joins TRBV9 to TRBJ1-1; the match to TRBD1 covers 10 bases. Trimming took 4 bases from V and 6 from J; bases not matched to a gene: 9. This CDR3 spans 15 amino acids. Germline V CDR1 and CDR2: SGDLS, YYNGEE. The CDR3 nucleotides are TGTGCCAGCAGCTCGCGTCTTGGACAGGGGGCTGAAGCTTTCTTT. Translating gives CASSSRLGQGAEAFF.

This sequence joins TRBV14 and TRBJ1-6; D is uncertain. This CDR3 has 14 amino acids. CDR1 SGHDN and CDR2 FVKESK come from the germline V gene. Trimming pared 0 bases from V and 8 bases from J, leaving 8 bases between. CDR3 region: CASSQDLGDSPLHF. CDR3 in DNA: TGTGCCAGCAGCCAAGATCTCGGGGATTCACCCCTCCACTTT.

The chain couples TRBV5-1 to TRBJ1-1; D is unclear. The V gene's germline CDR1 is SGHRS and CDR2 YFSETQ. CDR3 size: 16 residues. The germline V and J ends were trimmed by 4 bases and 1 base, with 17 bases remaining between them. The CDR3 DNA sequence: TGCGCCAGCAGCCCCTCCCTTGAACAGACGAACACTGAAGCTTTCTTT. Translation: CASSPSLEQTNTEAFF.

The chain links TRBV6-1 to TRBJ2-7; no firm D call. The CDR3 length is 14 residues. Germline V CDR1 and CDR2: MNHNS, SASEGT. With 2 bases removed from V and 1 base from J, the gap between germline ends came to 9 bases. In nucleotides, the CDR3 is TGTGCCAGCAGTGAATATTTCGGTTCCTACGAGCAGTACTTC. Translating gives CASSEYFGSYEQYF.

The rearrangement joins TRBV11-3 to TRBJ2-3; TRBD2 matches at 11 bases. CDR3 length: 13 residues. The germline CDR1 and CDR2 sequences are SGHNT and YENEEA. Losses at the gene ends were 2 bases for V and 8 bases for J; bases not matched to a gene: 0. The CDR3 coding sequence is TGTGCCAGCAGCTTAACTAGCGGGGGTACGCAGTATTTT. It yields the protein CASSLTSGGTQYF.

V gene TRBV4-1 combines with J gene TRBJ2-7; D perhaps matches TRBD2 (6 bases). Germline V gene lookup returns CDR1 MGHRA and CDR2 YSYEKL. Trimming left V 3 bases short and J 7 bases short, with 19 bases between. CDR3 length: 15 residues. CDR3 region: CASSQAGTGNSEQYF. CDR3 nucleotides: TGCGCCAGCAGCCAGGCCGGGACTGGTAACTCGGAGCAGTACTTC.

This chain joins TRBV5-6 and TRBJ2-5, with D tentatively TRBD1 (5 bases). The CDR3 length is 13 residues. In germline, CDR1 is SGHDT, CDR2 YYEEEE. Trimming removed 0 bases at V and 3 bases at J, with 6 bases between. CDR3 loop: CASSLAREETQYF. DNA for the CDR3: TGTGCCAGCAGCTTGGCCAGGGAAGAGACCCAGTACTTC.

This clone was detected only a few times. V is TRBV27 and J is TRBJ2-7, with 12 nucleotides matching TRBD1. The CDR3 runs 13 residues. Germline V gene data show CDR1 as MNHEY and CDR2 as SMNVEV (reference sequence). V trimming: 6 bases; J trimming: 11 bases; junction bases outside the gene matches: 8. CDR3 protein: CASSRDRGLAEYF. The CDR3 bases are TGTGCCAGCAGCCGGGACAGGGGGCTCGCCGAGTACTTC.

V usage is TRBV6-1 and J usage is TRBJ1-2; TRBD1 matches at 9 bases. Germline lookup yields CDR1 MNHNS and CDR2 SASEGT. V was pared by 1 base and J by 7 bases, with 10 bases of the junction left unmatched. There are 16 residues in the CDR3. The CDR3 DNA reads TGTGCCAGCAGTGAAGGGACCCACAGGGGGCTAGGTGGCTACACCTTC. Translated, it gives CASSEGTHRGLGGYTF.

The V gene is TRBV7-9, the J gene TRBJ2-7, with D possibly being TRBD2 (5 bases). CDR3 length: 14 amino acids. With 0 bases removed from V and 0 bases from J, the gap between germline ends came to 6 bases. Germline assignment: CDR1 SEHNR and CDR2 FQNEAQ (reference sequence). CDR3 in amino acids: CASSLAAGSYEQYF. The CDR3 coding sequence is TGTGCCAGCAGCTTAGCTGCGGGCTCCTACGAGCAGTACTTC.

The chain has TRBV9 and TRBJ2-1, with 8 bases lining up with TRBD2. Germline V lookup: CDR1 SGDLS, CDR2 YYNGEE. CDR3 length: 18 amino acids. The V gene end was trimmed by 0 bases and the J gene end by 1 base; junction bases not matched to a gene: 9. CDR3 DNA: TGTGCCAGCAGCGTAGTGCCGGGCGGGAGGCCGTCCTACAATGAGCAGTTCTTC. It encodes CASSVVPGGRPSYNEQFF.

V gene TRBV7-9 combines with J gene TRBJ2-7, with 11 bases fitting TRBD2. The CDR3 consists of 15 residues. CDR1 is SEHNR, CDR2 FQNEAQ, per germline (reference sequence). Germline trimming cut 1 base from V and 5 bases from J; bases unmatched to any gene: 4. CDR3 sequence reads: CASSLELAGVHEQYF. The CDR3 DNA reads TGTGCCAGCAGCTTAGAACTAGCGGGGGTTCACGAGCAGTACTTC.

V usage is TRBV6-5 and J usage is TRBJ1-5, with D possibly matching TRBD1 (5 bases). The CDR3 runs 15 residues. The V gene lost 0 bases and the J gene lost 7 bases, with 13 bases spanning the gap. The germline V gene has CDR1 MNHEY and CDR2 SVGAGI. DNA for the CDR3: TGTGCCAGCAGTTACTCGATAGGGGCGCGGCAGCCCCAGCATTTT. Its protein product is CASSYSIGARQPQHF.

The V and J genes are TRBV7-2 and TRBJ2-3; D perhaps matches TRBD2 (5 bases). CDR3 length: 15 residues. Germline lookup yields CDR1 SGHTA and CDR2 FQGNSA. Trimming shortened V by 2 bases and J by 6 bases, and 15 bases separated the two germline ends. The CDR3 sequence is CASSLQANRRDTQYF. The CDR3 bases are TGTGCCAGCAGCTTACAAGCCAACCGGAGGGATACGCAGTATTTT.

This chain's CDR3 is CASSPEQGDQPQHF. CDR3 coding DNA: TGTGCCAGCTCACCTGAACAGGGGGATCAGCCCCAGCATTTT. V usage is TRBV18 and J usage is TRBJ1-5; 8 bases are a match to TRBD1. Trimming at V came to 3 bases and at J to 5 bases, leaving 3 bases not matched to a gene. The CDR3 extends over 14 amino acids. Germline V gene sequence: CDR1 KGHSH, CDR2 LQKENI.

This clone came up once. The gene calls are TRBV10-1 and TRBJ2-7, with D unclear. Germline values: CDR1 WNHNN, CDR2 SYGVQD (reference sequence). The CDR3 runs to 16 residues. Trimming pared 3 bases from V and 0 bases from J, leaving 15 bases between. This chain's CDR3 is CASSDRDYYSSYEQYF. CDR3 DNA sequence: TGCGCCAGCAGTGATAGAGATTATTACAGCTCCTACGAGCAGTACTTC.

The V gene is TRBV4-1, the J gene TRBJ2-3, with 8 bases lining up with TRBD2. CDR3 size: 17 residues. From germline, CDR1 is MGHRA and CDR2 YSYEKL. V lost 1 base, J lost 2 bases, and 8 bases stayed unmatched. The CDR3 DNA is TGCGCCAGCAGCCAAGTCGGGAGCGGGGGATACACAGATACGCAGTATTTT. Translated, it gives CASSQVGSGGYTDTQYF.

The chain couples TRBV5-1 to TRBJ2-7; 13 bases agree with TRBD2. The germline gives CDR1 SGHRS, CDR2 YFSETQ. V lost 3 bases and J lost 1; bases outside the gene matches: 4. The CDR3 has 16 residues. CDR3 region: CASSSGLAGLSYEQYF. CDR3 nucleotide sequence: TGCGCCAGCAGCTCGGGACTAGCGGGATTATCCTACGAGCAGTACTTC.